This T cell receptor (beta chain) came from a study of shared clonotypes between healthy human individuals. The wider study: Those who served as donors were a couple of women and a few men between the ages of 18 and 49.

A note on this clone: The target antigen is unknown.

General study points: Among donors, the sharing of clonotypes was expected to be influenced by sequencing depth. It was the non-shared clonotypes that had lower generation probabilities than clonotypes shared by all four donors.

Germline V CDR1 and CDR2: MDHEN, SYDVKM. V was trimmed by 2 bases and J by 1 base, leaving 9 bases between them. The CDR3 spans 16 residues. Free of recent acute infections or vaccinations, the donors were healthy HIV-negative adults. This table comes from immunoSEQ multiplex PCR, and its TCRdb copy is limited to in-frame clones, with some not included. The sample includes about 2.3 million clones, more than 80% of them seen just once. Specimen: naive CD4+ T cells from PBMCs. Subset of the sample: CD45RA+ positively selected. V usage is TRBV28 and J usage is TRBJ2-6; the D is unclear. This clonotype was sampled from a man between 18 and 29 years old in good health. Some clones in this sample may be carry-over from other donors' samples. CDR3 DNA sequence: TGTGCCAGCAGTTTAGTTCAGTCGTCTGGGGCCAACGTCCTGACTTTC. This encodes CASSLVQSSGANVLTF.